The next 16 T cell receptor beta chains were all read from a single sample in a study of CD8+CD57+ T cells in acquired aplastic anemia. Those patients picked for sequencing had displayed CD8+CD57+ cell expansion on flow cytometry. Genomic DNA templated the TCR beta VDJ and CDR3 profiling. MiXCR was run by TCRdb on the reads, yielding one entry per CDR3 protein. The table has fewer than 250,000 distinct CDR3 sequences, less than 60% seen once. Input material: sorted CD4+, CD8+, or CD8+CD57+ T cells (not recorded which) from PBMCs. These receptors were taken from a human donor with aplastic anemia.

In regard to this clonotype: This may be a read error, as it is one base from a much larger clone. The chain is built from TRBV6-5 and TRBJ1-6; D might be TRBD1 (5 bases). The germline CDR1 and CDR2 sequences are MNHEY and SVGAGI. Trimming took 5 bases from V and 14 from J, leaving 19 bases between them. This CDR3 region has 14 residues. CDR3 loop: CASSICLGANTLHF. CDR3 coding DNA: TGTGCCAGCAGTATCTGTTTAGGGGCGAACACCCTCCACTTT.

This clonotype showed up just a few times. The chain employs TRBV29-1 and TRBJ1-1; perhaps TRBD1 as D (6 bases). Germline V gene sequence: CDR1 SQVTM, CDR2 ANQGSEA. Trimming cost V 3 bases and J 1 base, with 9 bases left between them. The CDR3 consists of 13 residues. CDR3 sequence reads: CSVDGRGNTEAFF. CDR3 coding DNA: TGCAGCGTTGATGGCAGGGGGAACACTGAAGCTTTCTTT.

This clonotype was counted many times. The chain's CDR3 is CASSLASGGPGEQYF. The CDR3 region has the DNA TGCGCCAGCAGCTTGGCTAGCGGGGGGCCGGGGGAGCAGTACTTC. This chain uses TRBV5-1 with TRBJ2-7, with 11 bases fitting TRBD2. Germline CDR1 SGHRS, CDR2 YFSETQ. This CDR3 has 15 amino acids. The ends lost 0 bases at V and 7 bases at J; junction bases unmatched: 6. The entire variable domain, with the rest obtained from reference TRBV5-1 and TRBJ2-7, is as follows: KAGVTQTPRYLIKTRGQQVTLSCSPISGHRSVSWYQQTPGQGLQFLFEYFSETQRNKGNFPGRFSGRQFSNSRSEMNVSTLELGDSALYLCASSLASGGPGEQYFGPGTRLTVT.

The chain employs TRBV6-6 and TRBJ2-5; the D gene could be TRBD1 or TRBD2 (6 bases each). This CDR3 spans 15 amino acids. Trimming pared 2 bases from V and 5 bases from J, leaving 15 bases between. CDR1 is MNHNY, CDR2 SVGAGI, per germline (reference sequence). The CDR3 reads CASSYRGGGKETQYF. The CDR3 coding sequence is TGTGCCAGCAGTTACCGTGGAGGGGGTAAGGAGACCCAGTACTTC.

In its sample, this clonotype was seen a few times. A single base separates this from a much larger clone, so it may be a read error. V gene TRBV2 combines with J gene TRBJ1-4, with TRBD1 as a possible D gene (6 bases). Germline CDR1 reads SNHLY; CDR2 reads FYNNEI. The CDR3 contains 14 residues. CDR3 nucleotide sequence: TGTGTCAGCAGTGATTCAGGGGCTAATGAAAAACTGTTTTTT. Translated, it gives CVSSDSGANEKLFF. The full variable domain, in which reference TRBV2 and TRBJ1-4 provide the parts outside the CDR3, is EPEVTQTPSHQVTQMGQEVILRCVPISNHLYFYWYRQILGQKVEFLVSFYNNEISEKSEIFDDQFSVERPDGSNFTLKIRSTKLEDSAMYFCVSSDSGANEKLFFGSGTQLSVL.

This clonotype was picked up many times. The rearrangement joins TRBV9 to TRBJ1-6, with unresolved D. CDR3 length: 16 amino acids. V gave up 0 bases and J gave up 6 bases, with 13 bases separating them. Looked up from germline, CDR1 is SGDLS and CDR2 is YYNGEE. In nucleotides, the CDR3 is TGTGCCAGCAGCGTAGGTCCGGCGCTGGGTAATTCACCCCTCCACTTT. This sequence encodes CASSVGPALGNSPLHF.

In its sample, this clonotype was seen many times. The J gene is TRBJ1-5, the V gene TRBV7-2; weak D call: TRBD1 (5 bases). This CDR3 spans 17 amino acids. Germline V gene sequence: CDR1 SGHTA, CDR2 FQGNSA. V lost 4 bases and J 0 bases, leaving 16 bases between the germline ends. CDR3 sequence (DNA): TGTGCCAGCAGCTCCCCCGGGACGCCAAATAGCAATCAGCCCCAGCATTTT. Its protein product is CASSSPGTPNSNQPQHF.

This clonotype showed up many times. The V gene is TRBV11-2, the J gene TRBJ2-6; D unclear. The CDR3 covers 19 residues. The ends were cut back, 7 bases at V and 0 bases at J, with 22 bases in the middle. Germline assignment: CDR1 SGHAT and CDR2 FQNNGV. The CDR3 DNA reads TGTGCCAGCACCCGAAAGCCATCGCCCTCTTTCTCTGGGGCCAACGTCCTGACTTTC. This codes for CASTRKPSPSFSGANVLTF.

With regard to this clonotype: A much larger clone is a single base away; this may be a read error. This is likely a read error, given that the CDR3 carries no conserved phenylalanine or tryptophan at its end. The DNA is left out, because the CDR3 cannot be placed on it with certainty; the CDR3 is given as TCRdb lists it. V gene TRBV6-1 combines with J gene TRBJ1-1; the DNA was not compared with TRBD1, the D call given in the table. Including both end residues, the CDR3 is 11 amino acids long. The V gene's germline CDR1 is MNHNS and CDR2 SASEGT. The CDR3 here is CASSDAPYTEI.

This clonotype was recorded a few times. The chain recombines TRBV5-1 with TRBJ1-1, with D tentatively TRBD1 (5 bases). This CDR3 comprises 17 residues. Germline V CDR1 and CDR2: SGHRS, YFSETQ. V lost 2 bases and J 0 bases, leaving 17 bases between the germline ends. The CDR3 loop is CASSFGGGGTVNTEAFF. Here the CDR3 DNA reads TGCGCCAGCAGCTTTGGGGGGGGGGGTACAGTGAACACTGAAGCTTTCTTT.

The table lists this clonotype with many counts. V and J are TRBV7-2 and TRBJ1-1; a possible D gene is TRBD1 (6 bases). CDR3 length equals 14 residues. CDR1 SGHTA and CDR2 FQGNSA come from the germline V gene. Trimming cost V 1 base and J 4 bases, with 10 bases left between them. CDR3 nucleotide sequence: TGTGCCAGCAGCTTAGATCAGGGGAGCACTGAAGCTTTCTTT. Protein: CASSLDQGSTEAFF.

This sequence joins TRBV7-2 and TRBJ2-5; D gene unclear. The germline V gene has CDR1 SGHTA and CDR2 FQGNSA. The CDR3 length is 19 residues. Deletions cut 5 bases from V and 4 bases from J, with 29 bases between. The CDR3 is CASSQGPTQSLTPGETQYF. In DNA, the CDR3 is TGTGCCAGCAGCCAAGGACCCACACAAAGCCTAACACCGGGAGAGACCCAGTACTTC. Based on the CDR3 plus reference TRBV7-2 and TRBJ2-5, the full variable domain is GAGVSQSPSNKVTEKGKDVELRCDPISGHTALYWYRQSLGQGLEFLIYFQGNSAPDKSGLPSDRFSAERTGGSVSTLTIQRTQQEDSAVYLCASSQGPTQSLTPGETQYFGPGTRLLVL.

On this clonotype: This CDR3 fails to terminate in the conserved phenylalanine or tryptophan, so it likely reflects a read error. The V gene is TRBV6-2 or TRBV6-3, the J gene TRBJ2-1, with TRBD2 matching over 11 bases. Germline assignment: CDR1 MNHEY and CDR2 SVGEGT. The CDR3 runs to 15 residues. The V and J ends lost 6 bases and 8 bases, in that order; junction bases with no gene match: 9. CDR3 nucleotides: TGTGCCAGCAGCCTCCTAGCGGGGGGTGTCTATGAGCAGTTCTCC. It encodes CASSLLAGGVYEQFS.

Many counts were recorded for this clonotype. The J gene is TRBJ2-3, the V gene TRBV7-8; TRBD2 aligns across 12 bases. Germline V lookup: CDR1 SGHVS, CDR2 FQNEAQ. The CDR3 runs 15 residues. The V gene end was trimmed by 8 bases and the J gene end by 4 bases; junction bases not matched to a gene: 7. The CDR3 loop is CASLLAGGFADTQYF. The DNA of the CDR3 is TGTGCCAGCTTACTAGCGGGGGGTTTTGCAGATACGCAGTATTTT.

This clonotype was seen once. The rearrangement uses TRBV19 and TRBJ1-2; 9 nucleotides align to TRBD1. Per the germline V gene, CDR1 is LNHDA and CDR2 is SQIVND (reference sequence). Losses at the gene ends were 5 bases for V and 7 bases for J; bases not matched to a gene: 5. CDR3 length: 13 amino acids. DNA for the CDR3: TGTGCCAGTAGTCAACAGGGGGCTCGTGGCTACACCTTC. Amino acids: CASSQQGARGYTF.

The sample holds many counts of this clonotype. The chain uses TRBV29-1 and TRBJ1-1, with D perhaps TRBD1 (5 bases). Trimming removed 5 bases from V and 4 bases from J, with 17 bases in between. The length of the CDR3 is 14 residues. Germline CDR1 is SQVTM and CDR2 is ANQGSEA. CDR3 residues: CSVRDPRRGTEAFF. CDR3 DNA sequence: TGCAGCGTTCGGGACCCCAGGAGGGGCACTGAAGCTTTCTTT.